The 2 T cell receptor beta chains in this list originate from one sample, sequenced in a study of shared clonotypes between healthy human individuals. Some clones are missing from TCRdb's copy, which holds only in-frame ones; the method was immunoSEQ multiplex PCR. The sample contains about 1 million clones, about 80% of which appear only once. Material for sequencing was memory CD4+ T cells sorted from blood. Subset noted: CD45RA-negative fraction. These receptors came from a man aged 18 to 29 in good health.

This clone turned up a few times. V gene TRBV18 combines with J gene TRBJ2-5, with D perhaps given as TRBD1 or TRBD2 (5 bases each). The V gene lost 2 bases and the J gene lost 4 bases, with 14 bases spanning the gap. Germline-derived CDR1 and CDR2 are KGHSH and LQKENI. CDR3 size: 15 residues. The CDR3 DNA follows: TGTGCCAGCTCACCAGAACGGGGCCAAAGAGAGACCCAGTACTTC. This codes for CASSPERGQRETQYF. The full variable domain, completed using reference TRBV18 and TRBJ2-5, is NAGVMQNPRHLVRRRGQEARLRCSPMKGHSHVYWYRQLPEEGLKFMVYLQKENIIDESGMPKERFSAEFPKEGPSILRIQQVVRGDSAAYFCASSPERGQRETQYFGPGTRLLVL.

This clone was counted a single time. This CDR3 reads CASSLRGGSNYGYTF. The CDR3 DNA reads TGTGCCAGCAGCCTACGAGGAGGGTCAAACTATGGCTACACCTTC. The gene calls are TRBV5-8 and TRBJ1-2; D remains ambiguous. Germline CDR1 and CDR2: SGHTS and YDEGEE. V was cut by 4 bases and J by 2 bases, with 15 bases left in between. This CDR3 comprises 15 residues.